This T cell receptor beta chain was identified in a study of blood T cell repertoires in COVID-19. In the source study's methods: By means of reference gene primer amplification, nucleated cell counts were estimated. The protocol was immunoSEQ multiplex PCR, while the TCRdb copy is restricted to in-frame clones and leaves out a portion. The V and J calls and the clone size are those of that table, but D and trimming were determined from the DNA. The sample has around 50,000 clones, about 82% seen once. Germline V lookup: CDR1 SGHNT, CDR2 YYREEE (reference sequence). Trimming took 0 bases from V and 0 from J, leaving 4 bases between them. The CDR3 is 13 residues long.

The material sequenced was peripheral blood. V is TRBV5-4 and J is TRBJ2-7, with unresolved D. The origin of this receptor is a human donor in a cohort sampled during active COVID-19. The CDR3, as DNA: TGTGCCAGCAGCTTGGACTACTCCTACGAGCAGTACTTC. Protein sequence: CASSLDYSYEQYF.